A selection of T cell receptor beta chains follows, all from one sample in a study of blood T cell repertoires in COVID-19. Using immunoSEQ multiplex PCR, the repertoire was profiled, and TCRdb retains in-frame clones only, with some absent. The sample shows roughly 120,000 clones, roughly 86% of them seen only once. Sequenced input: peripheral blood. The receptors originated from a man in his forties or fifties with acute or convalescent COVID-19. The CDR3 runs from the conserved cysteine through the conserved F or W. Fields, in order: D gene, V gene, clone size, J gene, CDR3 DNA, CDR3 protein. D genes are given only for firm matches. Part of the rows lack a size; the others show once, few, many or a class for expanded clones.

d_call: TRBD2
v_call: TRBV3-1/TRBV3-2
clone_size: NA
j_call: TRBJ2-2
cdr3_nt: TGTGCCAGCAGTCGCGGAGCGGGATTTTTTTCCGGGGAGCTGTTTTTT
cdr3_aa: CASSRGAGFFSGELFF

d_call: NA
v_call: TRBV20-1
clone_size: NA
j_call: TRBJ1-3
cdr3_nt: TGCAGTGCCCCAGCTGGAAACACCATATATTTT
cdr3_aa: CSAPAGNTIYF

d_call: TRBD1
v_call: TRBV19
clone_size: NA
j_call: TRBJ1-2
cdr3_nt: TGTGCCAGTAGTTTCCGGACAGGGTGGGATGGCTACACCTTC
cdr3_aa: CASSFRTGWDGYTF

d_call: NA
v_call: TRBV19
clone_size: NA
j_call: TRBJ2-7
cdr3_nt: TGTGCCACCCAGGACTGGGCCCTAATATCCTACGAGCAGTACTTC
cdr3_aa: CATQDWALISYEQYF

d_call: NA
v_call: TRBV4-2
clone_size: NA
j_call: TRBJ1-2
cdr3_nt: TGTGCCAGCAGCCAAGGCTTTAGCGAGGCGTCGGGCTACACCTTC
cdr3_aa: CASSQGFSEASGYTF

d_call: TRBD2
v_call: TRBV5-1
clone_size: few
j_call: TRBJ2-2
cdr3_nt: TGCGCCAGCAGCTTGGAGACTAGCGTCACCGGGGAGCTGTTTTTT
cdr3_aa: CASSLETSVTGELFF

d_call: TRBD1
v_call: TRBV9
clone_size: NA
j_call: TRBJ2-1
cdr3_nt: TGTGCCAGCAGCCCAGGGACAGTCAATGAGCAGTTCTTC
cdr3_aa: CASSPGTVNEQFF

d_call: NA
v_call: TRBV9
clone_size: NA
j_call: TRBJ1-4
cdr3_nt: TGTGCCAGCAGCGCGGGGCGGGGAGGAGCAACTAATGAAAAACTGTTTTTT
cdr3_aa: CASSAGRGGATNEKLFF

d_call: NA
v_call: TRBV27
clone_size: NA
j_call: TRBJ2-7
cdr3_nt: TGTGCCAGCAGTTTATCGGACTCGAGCTCCTACGAGCAGTACTTC
cdr3_aa: CASSLSDSSSYEQYF

d_call: TRBD2
v_call: TRBV19
clone_size: NA
j_call: TRBJ2-3
cdr3_nt: TGTGCCAGTAGTATCAGCGGGAGGGCCGCAGATACGCAGTATTTT
cdr3_aa: CASSISGRAADTQYF

d_call: TRBD2
v_call: TRBV7-2
clone_size: NA
j_call: TRBJ2-2
cdr3_nt: TGTGCCAGCAGCTTAATTTCGCGGGGGGCGAACACCGGGGAGCTGTTTTTT
cdr3_aa: CASSLISRGANTGELFF

d_call: NA
v_call: TRBV5-6
clone_size: NA
j_call: TRBJ1-2
cdr3_nt: TGTGCCAGCAGCGGTCGCCCATTGACTGGCGGCTACACCTTC
cdr3_aa: CASSGRPLTGGYTF

d_call: NA
v_call: TRBV7-2
clone_size: NA
j_call: TRBJ2-5
cdr3_nt: TGTGCCAGCAGCATACAGGCAGGGAGGGGGGAGACCCAGTACTTC
cdr3_aa: CASSIQAGRGETQYF

d_call: TRBD1
v_call: TRBV7-2
clone_size: NA
j_call: TRBJ1-1
cdr3_nt: TGTGCCAGCAGCTTAGTCAGGGGGGAGAGGGCTTTCTTT
cdr3_aa: CASSLVRGERAFF

d_call: TRBD2
v_call: TRBV29-1
clone_size: NA
j_call: TRBJ2-3
cdr3_nt: TGCAGCGTTGAGTCCAGCGGGGGGGCCGATACGCAGTATTTT
cdr3_aa: CSVESSGGADTQYF

d_call: TRBD1
v_call: TRBV7-3
clone_size: NA
j_call: TRBJ1-6
cdr3_nt: TGTGCCAGCAGCTCCGGGGCAGGGGGCTCCCCTGCATCTAATTCACCCCTCCACTTT
cdr3_aa: CASSSGAGGSPASNSPLHF

d_call: NA
v_call: TRBV27
clone_size: NA
j_call: TRBJ2-3
cdr3_nt: TGTGCCAGCAGTTTACAAACAGGGAATACGCAGTATTTT
cdr3_aa: CASSLQTGNTQYF

d_call: TRBD1
v_call: TRBV10-3
clone_size: NA
j_call: TRBJ2-1
cdr3_nt: TGTGCCACCACCGGACTATCCGGGACAGGGGATAGGGGCAATGAGCAGTTCTTC
cdr3_aa: CATTGLSGTGDRGNEQFF

d_call: NA
v_call: TRBV6-1
clone_size: NA
j_call: TRBJ1-5
cdr3_nt: TGTGCCAGCAGTGAAGGTCCAGGGCTGGGACAGCCCCAGCATTTT
cdr3_aa: CASSEGPGLGQPQHF

d_call: NA
v_call: TRBV13
clone_size: once
j_call: TRBJ2-5
cdr3_nt: TGTGCCAGCAGCTCCGGCTATTCGACTAGCCAAGAGACCCAGTACTTC
cdr3_aa: CASSSGYSTSQETQYF

d_call: NA
v_call: TRBV29-1
clone_size: few
j_call: TRBJ2-7
cdr3_nt: TGCAGCGTTGAGGACAGCTACGAGCAGTACTTC
cdr3_aa: CSVEDSYEQYF

d_call: NA
v_call: TRBV10-3
clone_size: NA
j_call: TRBJ2-6
cdr3_nt: TGTGCCATTCCTGCGGGATCTATCTCTGGGGCCAACGTCCTGACTTTC
cdr3_aa: CAIPAGSISGANVLTF

d_call: NA
v_call: TRBV19
clone_size: NA
j_call: TRBJ2-7
cdr3_nt: TGTGCCAGTAGTCGGAGCCCCCGGATCTACGAGCAGTACTTC
cdr3_aa: CASSRSPRIYEQYF

d_call: NA
v_call: TRBV11-3
clone_size: few
j_call: TRBJ2-1
cdr3_nt: TGTGCCAGCAGCTTAGGGCAGGGTCCCTACAATGAGCAGTTCTTC
cdr3_aa: CASSLGQGPYNEQFF

d_call: TRBD1
v_call: TRBV11-3
clone_size: NA
j_call: TRBJ2-1
cdr3_nt: TGTGCCAGCAGCTCAAACAGGGGAGAGCAGTTCTTC
cdr3_aa: CASSSNRGEQFF

d_call: NA
v_call: TRBV10-3
clone_size: NA
j_call: TRBJ1-6
cdr3_nt: TGTGCCATCAGTGAAGGGGTGGGCTCCTATAATTCACCCCTCCACTTT
cdr3_aa: CAISEGVGSYNSPLHF

d_call: NA
v_call: TRBV20-1
clone_size: NA
j_call: TRBJ2-7
cdr3_nt: TGCAGTGCTAGTCCTAGGCAGGGTACTACCGGAGAGCAGTACTTC
cdr3_aa: CSASPRQGTTGEQYF

d_call: NA
v_call: TRBV5-4
clone_size: once
j_call: TRBJ2-5
cdr3_nt: TGTGCCAGCAGTCTCCAAGAGACCCAGTACTTC
cdr3_aa: CASSLQETQYF

d_call: TRBD1
v_call: TRBV24-1
clone_size: few
j_call: TRBJ2-2
cdr3_nt: TGTGCCACCAGTGATTTGGGACAGGGAGGCACCGGGGAGCTGTTTTTT
cdr3_aa: CATSDLGQGGTGELFF

d_call: TRBD1
v_call: TRBV11-2
clone_size: NA
j_call: TRBJ1-2
cdr3_nt: TGTGCCAGCAGCCTGGGACAGGGGGCTCACTATGGCTACACCTTC
cdr3_aa: CASSLGQGAHYGYTF

d_call: TRBD1
v_call: TRBV30
clone_size: once
j_call: TRBJ1-4
cdr3_nt: TGTGCCTTATCAGGGACAGGGACAACTAATGAAAAACTGTTTTTT
cdr3_aa: CALSGTGTTNEKLFF

d_call: NA
v_call: TRBV6-1
clone_size: NA
j_call: TRBJ1-2
cdr3_nt: TGTGCCAGCAGTGAAGTAGGGGGGGATGGCTACACCTTC
cdr3_aa: CASSEVGGDGYTF

d_call: NA
v_call: TRBV2
clone_size: NA
j_call: TRBJ1-2
cdr3_nt: TGTGCCAGCAGTGAGGTCACAGTTGGGTATGGCTACACCTTC
cdr3_aa: CASSEVTVGYGYTF

d_call: TRBD1
v_call: TRBV19
clone_size: NA
j_call: TRBJ2-7
cdr3_nt: TGTGCCAGTAGTGTTTCAGTACTACAGGGGTCGGTCAACGAGCAGTACTTC
cdr3_aa: CASSVSVLQGSVNEQYF

d_call: NA
v_call: TRBV11-1
clone_size: NA
j_call: TRBJ2-3
cdr3_nt: TGTGCCAGCAGCTTATGGCCGGGGAGGACAGATACGCAGTATTTT
cdr3_aa: CASSLWPGRTDTQYF

d_call: NA
v_call: TRBV7-2
clone_size: NA
j_call: TRBJ2-2
cdr3_nt: TGTGCCAGCAGCTTATACGGTGGTAGCTTGGCCGGGGAGCTGTTTTTT
cdr3_aa: CASSLYGGSLAGELFF

d_call: TRBD1
v_call: TRBV6-5
clone_size: NA
j_call: TRBJ2-5
cdr3_nt: TGTGCCAGCAGTTACGGGGCAGGGGGCTATCGTGAGACCCAGTACTTC
cdr3_aa: CASSYGAGGYRETQYF

d_call: TRBD1
v_call: TRBV18
clone_size: once
j_call: TRBJ1-1
cdr3_nt: TGTGCCAGCTCATCGGGACAGCTGAACCTAATGGGGAAGACTGAAGCTTTCTTT
cdr3_aa: CASSSGQLNLMGKTEAFF

d_call: TRBD1
v_call: TRBV29-1
clone_size: NA
j_call: TRBJ2-1
cdr3_nt: TGCAGCGTTGATACATTGACAGGGGGCGCGGTCTTC
cdr3_aa: CSVDTLTGGAVF

d_call: NA
v_call: TRBV5-6
clone_size: NA
j_call: TRBJ2-7
cdr3_nt: TGTGCCAGCAGCTTGGTTTCGGGCTACGAGCAGTACTTC
cdr3_aa: CASSLVSGYEQYF

d_call: TRBD2
v_call: TRBV7-9
clone_size: NA
j_call: TRBJ2-1
cdr3_nt: TGTGCCAGCAGCCTCACTAGCGGGGGCTACAATGAGCAGTTCTTC
cdr3_aa: CASSLTSGGYNEQFF

d_call: TRBD1
v_call: TRBV19
clone_size: NA
j_call: TRBJ1-5
cdr3_nt: TGTGCCAGTAGTATAGTTCCGGGACAGGGCCATCAGCCCCAGCATTTT
cdr3_aa: CASSIVPGQGHQPQHF

d_call: NA
v_call: TRBV4-1
clone_size: medium-sized
j_call: TRBJ1-2
cdr3_nt: TGCGCCAGCAGCCAAGGGGAGGGGGATTCATTTTATGGCTACACCTTC
cdr3_aa: CASSQGEGDSFYGYTF

d_call: NA
v_call: TRBV19
clone_size: once
j_call: TRBJ1-4
cdr3_nt: TGTGCCAGTAGTCGACAGAAATGGGCAACTAATGAAAAACTGTTTTTT
cdr3_aa: CASSRQKWATNEKLFF

d_call: NA
v_call: TRBV28
clone_size: NA
j_call: TRBJ1-5
cdr3_nt: TGTGCCTCCCGCGGTCAGCCCCAGCATTTT
cdr3_aa: CASRGQPQHF

d_call: TRBD1
v_call: TRBV19
clone_size: NA
j_call: TRBJ1-4
cdr3_nt: TGTGCCAGTAAACAATCACGGACAGGGGGTGAAAAACTGTTTTTT
cdr3_aa: CASKQSRTGGEKLFF

d_call: TRBD1
v_call: TRBV2
clone_size: few
j_call: TRBJ2-5
cdr3_nt: TGTGCCAGCAGCTACGGACAGGGCGATATGGAGACCCAGTACTTC
cdr3_aa: CASSYGQGDMETQYF

d_call: NA
v_call: TRBV4-1
clone_size: NA
j_call: TRBJ2-7
cdr3_nt: TGCGCCAGCAGCCAAGAAGACACCCACTCCTACGAGCAGTACTTC
cdr3_aa: CASSQEDTHSYEQYF

d_call: TRBD1
v_call: TRBV25-1
clone_size: NA
j_call: TRBJ1-1
cdr3_nt: TGTGCCAGCAGTGATACAGGGGGGTACACTGAAGCTTTCTTT
cdr3_aa: CASSDTGGYTEAFF

d_call: NA
v_call: TRBV7-2
clone_size: NA
j_call: TRBJ2-3
cdr3_nt: TGTGCCAGCAGCTCCACGGGGGGGACAGCTTCCAATACGCAGTATTTT
cdr3_aa: CASSSTGGTASNTQYF

d_call: TRBD1
v_call: TRBV6-6
clone_size: NA
j_call: TRBJ2-7
cdr3_nt: TGTGCCAGCAGAACTCAGGGGGACGAGCAGTACTTC
cdr3_aa: CASRTQGDEQYF

d_call: NA
v_call: TRBV6-5
clone_size: NA
j_call: TRBJ1-1
cdr3_nt: TGTGCCAGCAGTCTCAGAAGAACTGAAGCTTTCTTT
cdr3_aa: CASSLRRTEAFF

d_call: NA
v_call: TRBV6-6
clone_size: NA
j_call: TRBJ2-7
cdr3_nt: TGTGCCAGCAGTCCCCAGGGGAGCTCCTACGAGCAGTACTTC
cdr3_aa: CASSPQGSSYEQYF

d_call: NA
v_call: TRBV7-2
clone_size: NA
j_call: TRBJ1-6
cdr3_nt: TGTGCCAGCAGCTTAGGGGGGGTCGGGAATTCACCCCTCCACTTT
cdr3_aa: CASSLGGVGNSPLHF

d_call: NA
v_call: TRBV10-2
clone_size: NA
j_call: TRBJ1-6
cdr3_nt: TGCGCCAGCAGTGAGTCCGGGAGGCAGGCTCTCCACTTT
cdr3_aa: CASSESGRQALHF

d_call: NA
v_call: TRBV13
clone_size: NA
j_call: TRBJ1-1
cdr3_nt: TGTGCCAGCAGCCCAAGAGGGGGCACTGAAGCTTTCTTT
cdr3_aa: CASSPRGGTEAFF

d_call: NA
v_call: TRBV9
clone_size: NA
j_call: TRBJ1-3
cdr3_nt: TGTGCCAGCAGCTCCGGGGGGAACTCTGGAAACACCATATATTTT
cdr3_aa: CASSSGGNSGNTIYF

d_call: TRBD1
v_call: TRBV4-1
clone_size: NA
j_call: TRBJ1-3
cdr3_nt: TGCGCCAGCGGGCCTACCGGGACAGGGGGTTCCTCTGGAAACACCATATATTTT
cdr3_aa: CASGPTGTGGSSGNTIYF

d_call: TRBD1
v_call: TRBV18
clone_size: once
j_call: TRBJ1-2
cdr3_nt: TGTGCCAGCTCACCCACAGGGGAGGACTATGGCTACACCTTC
cdr3_aa: CASSPTGEDYGYTF